Listed below are T cell receptor beta chains from one sample, sequenced in a study of T-cell memory formation after mild COVID-19. MiXCR, applied by TCRdb to the 5' RACE reads, yields one record per CDR3 protein. The table has around 390,000 distinct CDR3 sequences, about 17% seen once. What was sequenced was PBMCs or a T cell subset sorted from them (not recorded which). Every receptor here comes from a man between 18 and 29 years old who had mild COVID-19 (a few samples of this study predate the infection). Cell type and time point are not known. The CDR3 runs from the conserved cysteine through the conserved F or W. Clone size is given for some rows only: seen once, a few or many times, or a class if the clone is expanded.

V: TRBV24-1
size: few
CDR3: CATYRDRQETQYF

V: TRBV5-1
size: few
CDR3: CASSLVPGTQYF

V: TRBV24-1
size: NA
CDR3: CATSGSQRQPQHF

V: TRBV7-9
size: few
CDR3: CASSPTGIGAFF

V: TRBV5-1
size: NA
CDR3: CASSAVLAGGKFF

V: TRBV15
size: many
CDR3: CATSRVQGNEQFF

V: TRBV5-5
size: NA
CDR3: CASSRKTDEKLFF

V: TRBV18
size: few
CDR3: CASCPTSLSTDTQYF

V: TRBV10-3
size: few
CDR3: CAISKPGTGETQYF

V: TRBV20-1
size: few
CDR3: CSASTGGGGKLFF

V: TRBV9
size: NA
CDR3: CASSPRTGEAKLFF

V: TRBV5-1
size: few
CDR3: CASSFGEPTDTQYF

V: TRBV2
size: NA
CDR3: CASSVDRNSNQPQHF

V: TRBV6-2/TRBV6-3
size: few
CDR3: CACTPGSNTDTQYF

V: TRBV7-8
size: few
CDR3: CASSPTDRETNYGYTF

V: TRBV20-1
size: few
CDR3: CSARLHRVGEQFF

V: TRBV7-9
size: many
CDR3: CASSSTGELFF

V: TRBV7-2
size: NA
CDR3: CASSPRVPHNSPLHF

V: TRBV30
size: NA
CDR3: CAWSVMGTGNPQYF

V: TRBV12-3/TRBV12-4
size: NA
CDR3: CASSGSGVWGYTF

V: TRBV7-8
size: NA
CDR3: CASSYGTDSYNEQFF

V: TRBV7-9
size: few
CDR3: CASSLPSRFGGYTF

V: TRBV9
size: few
CDR3: CASSVGIGNEQFF

V: TRBV5-1
size: few
CDR3: CASSLLGEGSRETQYF

V: TRBV4-1
size: many
CDR3: CASSQVKHFYGYTF

V: TRBV3-1
size: many
CDR3: CASSGGLAQETQYF